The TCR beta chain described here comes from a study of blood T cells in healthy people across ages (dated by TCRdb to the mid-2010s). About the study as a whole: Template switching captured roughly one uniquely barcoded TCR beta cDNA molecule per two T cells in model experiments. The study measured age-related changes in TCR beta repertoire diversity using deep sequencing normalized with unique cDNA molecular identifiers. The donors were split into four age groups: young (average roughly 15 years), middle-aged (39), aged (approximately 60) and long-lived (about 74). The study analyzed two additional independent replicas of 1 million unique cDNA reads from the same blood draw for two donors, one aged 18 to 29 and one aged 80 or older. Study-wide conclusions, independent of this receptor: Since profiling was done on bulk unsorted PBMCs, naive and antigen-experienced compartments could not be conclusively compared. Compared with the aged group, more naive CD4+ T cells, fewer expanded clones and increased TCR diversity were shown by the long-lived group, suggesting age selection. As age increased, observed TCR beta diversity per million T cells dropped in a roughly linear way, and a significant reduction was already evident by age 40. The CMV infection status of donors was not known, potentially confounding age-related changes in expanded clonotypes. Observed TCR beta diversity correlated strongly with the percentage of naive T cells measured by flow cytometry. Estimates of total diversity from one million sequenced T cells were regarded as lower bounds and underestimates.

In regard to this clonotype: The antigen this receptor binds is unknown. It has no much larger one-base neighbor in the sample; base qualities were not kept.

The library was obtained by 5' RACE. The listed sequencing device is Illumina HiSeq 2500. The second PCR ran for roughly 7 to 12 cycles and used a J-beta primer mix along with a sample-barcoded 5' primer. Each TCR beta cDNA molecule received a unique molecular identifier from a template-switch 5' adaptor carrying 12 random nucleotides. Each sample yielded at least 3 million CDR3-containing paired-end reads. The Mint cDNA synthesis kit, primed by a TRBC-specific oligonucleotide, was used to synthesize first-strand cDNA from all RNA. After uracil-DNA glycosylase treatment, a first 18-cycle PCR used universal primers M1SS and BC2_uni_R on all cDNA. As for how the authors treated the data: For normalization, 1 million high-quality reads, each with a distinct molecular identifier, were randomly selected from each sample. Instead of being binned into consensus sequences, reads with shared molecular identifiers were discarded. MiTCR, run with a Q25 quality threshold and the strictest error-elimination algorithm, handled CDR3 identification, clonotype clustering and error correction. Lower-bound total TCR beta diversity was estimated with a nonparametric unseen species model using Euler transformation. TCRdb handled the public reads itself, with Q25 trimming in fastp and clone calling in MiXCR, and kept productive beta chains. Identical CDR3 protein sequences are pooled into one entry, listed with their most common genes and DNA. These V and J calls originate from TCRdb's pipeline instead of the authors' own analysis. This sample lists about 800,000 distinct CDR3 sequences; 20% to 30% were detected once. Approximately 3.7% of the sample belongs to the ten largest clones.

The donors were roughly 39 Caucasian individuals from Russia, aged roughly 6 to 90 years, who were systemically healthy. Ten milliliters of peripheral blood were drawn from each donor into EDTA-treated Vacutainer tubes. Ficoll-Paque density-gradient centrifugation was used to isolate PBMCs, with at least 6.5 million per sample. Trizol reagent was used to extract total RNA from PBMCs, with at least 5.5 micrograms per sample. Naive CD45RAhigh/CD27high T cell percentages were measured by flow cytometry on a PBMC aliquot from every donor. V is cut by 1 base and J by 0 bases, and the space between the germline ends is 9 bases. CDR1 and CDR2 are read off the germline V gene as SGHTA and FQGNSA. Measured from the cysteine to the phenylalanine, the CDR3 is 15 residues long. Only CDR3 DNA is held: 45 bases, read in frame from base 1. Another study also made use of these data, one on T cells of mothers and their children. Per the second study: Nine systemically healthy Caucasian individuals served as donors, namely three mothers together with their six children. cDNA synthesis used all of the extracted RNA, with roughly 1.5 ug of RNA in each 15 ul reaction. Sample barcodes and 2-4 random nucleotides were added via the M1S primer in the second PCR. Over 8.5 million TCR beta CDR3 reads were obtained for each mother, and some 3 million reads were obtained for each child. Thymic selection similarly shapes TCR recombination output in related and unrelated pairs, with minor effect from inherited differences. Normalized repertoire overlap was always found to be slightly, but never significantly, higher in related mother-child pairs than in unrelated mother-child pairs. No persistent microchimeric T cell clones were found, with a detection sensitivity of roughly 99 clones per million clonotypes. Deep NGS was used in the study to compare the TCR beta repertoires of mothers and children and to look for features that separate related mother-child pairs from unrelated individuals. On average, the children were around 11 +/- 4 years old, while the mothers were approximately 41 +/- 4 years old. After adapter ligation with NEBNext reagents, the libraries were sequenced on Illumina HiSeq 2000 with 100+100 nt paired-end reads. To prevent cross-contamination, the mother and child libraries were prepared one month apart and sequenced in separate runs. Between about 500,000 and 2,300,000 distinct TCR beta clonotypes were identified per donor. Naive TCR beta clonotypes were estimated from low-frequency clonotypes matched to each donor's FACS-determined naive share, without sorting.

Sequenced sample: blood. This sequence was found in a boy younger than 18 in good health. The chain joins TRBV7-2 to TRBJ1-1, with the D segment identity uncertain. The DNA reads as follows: TGTGCCAGCAGCTTAGGGCGGCTCATGAACACTGAAGCTTTCTTT. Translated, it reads CASSLGRLMNTEAFF.